The source of this TCR beta chain is a study of shared clonotypes between healthy human individuals. Study-wide background: CD4 naive and CD4 memory each took three plates per donor, while CD8 naive took two and CD8 memory one.

Sequenced by immunoSEQ multiplex PCR; TCRdb stores in-frame clones only, minus some. The sample lists 1 million to 1.3 million clones, approximately 80% seen once, with roughly 0.61% in the top ten. Donors were healthy HIV-negative adults without recently reported acute infections or vaccinations. CD4+ cells were split into CD45RA+ naive and CD45RA-negative memory subsets. CDR3 length equals 12 residues. Trimming removed 5 bases from V and 4 bases from J, with 7 bases in between. Per germline, CDR1 SGHTA and CDR2 FQGTGA. The gene calls are TRBV7-3 and TRBJ2-3; D remains unclear. The sequence derives from a man younger than 30 in good health. Some clones in this sample may be carry-over from other donors' samples. The sample was memory CD4+ T cells from PBMCs. Regarding subset: CD45RA-negative fraction. CDR3 DNA: TGTGCCAGCAGCCCTGGCCCAGATACGCAGTATTTT. This translates into CASSPGPDTQYF.